The clone carrying this T cell receptor beta chain was found many times. TCRdb ran MiXCR on the 5' RACE reads and lists one entry per CDR3 protein. Of nearly 250,000 distinct CDR3 sequences detected, 5.5% to 7% appear once; the ten largest clones hold about 3.6%. These data are taken from a study of identical twins. Deletions cut 8 bases from V and 0 bases from J, with 13 bases between. This CDR3 has 14 amino acids. Germline V lookup: CDR1 MNHNS, CDR2 SASEGT. These data also formed part of another study, on yellow fever vaccine responses in identical twins. Per that study: The authors reported partly convergent, partly personalized vaccine responses in identical twins.

The chain carries TRBV6-1 and TRBJ1-1; D gene uncertain. This TCR came from a woman younger than 30 in good health. The sample was memory (CD45RO+) T cells sorted from blood. The CDR3 here is CASGEGTVNTEAFF. As DNA, the CDR3 is TGTGCCAGCGGGGAGGGAACGGTGAACACTGAAGCTTTCTTT.